These 24 T cell receptor beta chains originate from one sample sequenced in a study of cytomegalovirus exposure and HLA in healthy donors. The study ran its PCR with 60 Vbeta and 13 Jbeta primers. Only in-frame clones appear in the TCRdb table, and some are missing; sequencing was by immunoSEQ multiplex PCR. The repertoire holds some 100,000 clones, with nearly 70% as singletons. Source material: PBMCs. The receptors were gathered from a woman aged 70-85 years in good health and CMV-seropositive.

The J gene is TRBJ1-4, the V gene TRBV15, with 7 bases lining up with TRBD1. Trimming removed 5 bases from V and 5 bases from J; junction bases left unmatched: 5. Germline V gene sequence: CDR1 LNHNV, CDR2 YYDKDF (reference sequence). CDR3 length equals 14 residues. The CDR3 loop is CATSRRQGNEKLFF. CDR3 sequence (DNA): TGTGCCACCAGCCGCCGACAGGGAAATGAAAAACTGTTTTTT.

This clone was counted a few times. The chain is built from TRBV10-3 and TRBJ1-5, with D perhaps matching TRBD1 (5 bases). The CDR3 is made up of 13 amino acids. The V and J ends lost 3 bases and 5 bases respectively, with 8 bases between them. CDR1 is ENHRY, CDR2 SYGVKD, per germline. The CDR3: CAISDREYQPQHF. The CDR3 DNA is TGTGCCATCAGTGACAGGGAATATCAGCCCCAGCATTTT.

This clone came up once. The V gene is TRBV5-1, the J gene TRBJ2-1; 9 nucleotides match TRBD1. The CDR3 length is 15 residues. V shed 4 bases and J 4 bases; nucleotides not matched to a gene: 6. Germline-derived CDR1 and CDR2 are SGHRS and YFSETQ. For the CDR3, the DNA is TGCGCCAGCAGCCCCGGACAGGGGACATACAATGAGCAGTTCTTC. This encodes CASSPGQGTYNEQFF.

This clone was seen only a few times. The CDR3 DNA is TGTGCCAGCAGCTTAGGGCAGTTCCCCTACGAGCAGTACTTC. The encoded protein is CASSLGQFPYEQYF. The gene calls are TRBV11-3 and TRBJ2-7, with D unclear. In germline, CDR1 is SGHNT, CDR2 YENEEA. V was trimmed by 1 base and J by 2 bases, leaving 9 bases between them. CDR3 length equals 14 residues.

The V and J genes are TRBV6-6 and TRBJ2-1; 7 bases map to TRBD2. Per the germline V gene, CDR1 is MNHNY and CDR2 is SVGAGI (reference sequence). This CDR3 is built from 13 residues. After removal of 7 bases from V and 7 bases from J, the junction contained 7 bases not matched to a gene. This CDR3 is CASTLGRGNEQFF. CDR3 bases: TGTGCCAGCACCCTTGGGCGGGGGAATGAGCAGTTCTTC.

As DNA, the CDR3 is TGTGCCAGCAGTTCGGGCCTCGACAGGGTGAATCAGCCCCAGCATTTT. Protein: CASSSGLDRVNQPQHF. The V and J genes are TRBV5-6 and TRBJ1-5; 7 nucleotides line up with TRBD1. V shed 5 bases and J 4 bases; nucleotides not matched to a gene: 12. This CDR3 is 16 amino acids long. The germline CDR1 and CDR2 sequences are SGHDT and YYEEEE.

This clone has just a few counts. The V and J genes are TRBV5-1 and TRBJ2-3; 10 bases map to TRBD2. Germline V lookup: CDR1 SGHRS, CDR2 YFSETQ. Unmatched junction bases numbered 14, after V lost 0 bases and J lost 1 base. The CDR3 length is 20 residues. CDR3 nucleotides: TGCGCCAGCAGCTTGGTTCCTCCGGGACTAGCGCAATCGGGCACAGATACGCAGTATTTT. The encoded protein is CASSLVPPGLAQSGTDTQYF.

The chain employs TRBV30 and TRBJ1-2; D possibly corresponds to TRBD1 (6 bases). Trimming removed 4 bases at V and 6 bases at J, with 21 bases between. The CDR3 spans 15 residues. Germline V gene data show CDR1 as GTSNPN and CDR2 as SVGIG (reference sequence). The CDR3 protein is CAWNTPFWGRNGYTF. The CDR3 DNA is TGTGCCTGGAATACCCCCTTTTGGGGGCGGAATGGCTACACCTTC. The full variable domain, with the rest looked up from reference TRBV30 and TRBJ1-2, is SQTIHQWPATLVQPVGSPLSLECTVEGTSNPNLYWYRQAAGRGLQLLFYSVGIGQISSEVPQNLSASRPQDRQFILSSKKLLLSDSGFYLCAWNTPFWGRNGYTFGSGTRLTVV.

This rearrangement joins TRBV7-8 to TRBJ2-6; no firm D call. There are 15 residues in the CDR3. Trimming pared 5 bases from V and 0 bases from J, leaving 8 bases between. Germline assignment: CDR1 SGHVS and CDR2 FQNEAQ. CDR3 in amino acids: CASSPVASGANVLTF. In DNA form, the CDR3 reads TGTGCCAGCAGCCCCGTGGCCTCTGGGGCCAACGTCCTGACTTTC.

This clone was recorded only once. The chain is built from TRBV7-3 and TRBJ2-1, with TRBD2 as a possible D gene (6 bases). The germline gives CDR1 SGHTA, CDR2 FQGTGA. V lost 4 bases and J 4 bases, leaving 8 bases between the germline ends. The CDR3 length is 13 residues. The CDR3 here is CASSSGLYNEQFF. The CDR3, as DNA: TGTGCCAGCAGCTCGGGACTTTACAATGAGCAGTTCTTC.

The genes are TRBV30 and TRBJ2-5, with D possibly being TRBD1 (6 bases). The CDR3 loop spans 11 amino acids. Germline V gene sequence: CDR1 GTSNPN, CDR2 SVGIG (reference sequence). V lost 5 bases and J lost 5, with 9 bases in between. The CDR3, as DNA: TGTGCCTGGCAGGGGTTGGAGACCCAGTACTTC. This gives the protein CAWQGLETQYF.

The chain couples TRBV5-1 to TRBJ2-3; 8 bases are shared with TRBD2. CDR3 size: 15 residues. In germline, CDR1 is SGHRS, CDR2 YFSETQ. V lost 0 bases to trimming and J lost 4 bases; unmatched junction nucleotides: 4. As DNA, the CDR3 is TGCGCCAGCAGCTTGGATGGACTAGCAGCAGATACGCAGTATTTT. Translation: CASSLDGLAADTQYF.

Written as DNA, the CDR3 is TGTGCCATCAGTGAGCAGGGACTAGCGGGGGCCGGCTACGAGCAGTACTTC. It is translated as CAISEQGLAGAGYEQYF. This chain uses TRBV10-3 with TRBJ2-7; TRBD2 matches at 14 bases. Trimming removed 2 bases from V and 3 bases from J; junction bases left unmatched: 6. This CDR3 comprises 17 residues. CDR1 and CDR2 (germline): ENHRY, SYGVKD.

The V call is TRBV6-5, the J call TRBJ1-5; 8 positions agree with TRBD1. Looked up from germline, CDR1 is MNHEY and CDR2 is SVGAGI. CDR3 length equals 15 residues. With V trimmed by 6 bases and J by 6 bases, 10 bases remained unmatched. CDR3 DNA: TGTGCCAGCAGCCAGACAGGGGTCTATGGTCAGCCCCAGCATTTT. It translates to CASSQTGVYGQPQHF.

This clone turned up a few times. The rearrangement joins TRBV30 to TRBJ1-6; a possible D gene is TRBD1 (5 bases). The V end was cut by 7 bases, the J end by 5 bases, with 12 bases between. The CDR3 consists of 13 residues. Germline values: CDR1 GTSNPN, CDR2 SVGIG (reference sequence). CDR3 sequence reads: CALRTIDNSPLHF. In DNA form, the CDR3 reads TGTGCCTTAAGGACAATCGATAATTCACCCCTCCACTTT.

This chain joins TRBV4-2 and TRBJ2-7, with D perhaps TRBD2 (6 bases). V lost 1 base and J lost 7, with 17 bases in between. This CDR3 contains 15 residues. Germline V CDR1 and CDR2: LGHNA, YNFKEQ. This CDR3 reads CASSQVGTDGPEQYF. The CDR3 DNA sequence: TGTGCCAGCAGCCAAGTAGGGACTGACGGACCAGAGCAGTACTTC.

The sample holds one count of this clone. The V gene is TRBV7-2, the J gene TRBJ2-3, with TRBD1 matching 7 bases. The ends lost 3 bases at V and 0 bases at J; junction bases unmatched: 3. Germline assignment: CDR1 SGHTA and CDR2 FQGNSA. This CDR3 region has 15 residues. The CDR3 DNA reads as TGTGCCAGCAGCTTGGGACAGACAAGCACAGATACGCAGTATTTT. Its protein is CASSLGQTSTDTQYF.

The chain uses TRBV29-1 and TRBJ1-2; D ambiguous. With 7 bases removed from V and 1 base from J, the gap between germline ends came to 7 bases. CDR3 length equals 11 residues. Germline V gives CDR1 SQVTM, CDR2 ANQGSEA. CDR3 nucleotide sequence: TGCAGCGACTACTTTAACTATGGCTACACCTTC. Its protein product is CSDYFNYGYTF.

This chain connects TRBV5-4 to TRBJ1-1; tentatively, D is TRBD1 (5 bases). The germline V gene encodes CDR1 SGHNT and CDR2 YYREEE (reference sequence). The V and J ends lost 1 base and 4 bases respectively, with 11 bases between them. CDR3 length: 14 amino acids. The CDR3 DNA reads as TGTGCCAGCAGCTTGTGGGGGGGGAGCACTGAAGCTTTCTTT. This gives the protein CASSLWGGSTEAFF.

This clone was seen only a few times. The chain uses TRBV19 and TRBJ2-3, with TRBD2 matching 15 bases. The V gene end was trimmed by 5 bases and the J gene end by 8 bases; junction bases not matched to a gene: 17. The CDR3 extends over 19 amino acids. Germline values: CDR1 LNHDA, CDR2 SQIVND (reference sequence). The CDR3 DNA follows: TGTGCCAGTAGTCTTGGGACTAGCGGGGGGTCCGGGAGGTTTGGTACGCAGTATTTT. This codes for CASSLGTSGGSGRFGTQYF.

The V and J genes are TRBV29-1 and TRBJ1-3; D not certain. The CDR3 contains 14 residues. Germline CDR1 and CDR2: SQVTM and ANQGSEA. V was pared by 2 bases and J by 4 bases, with 12 bases between. CDR3 nucleotide sequence: TGCAGCGTTGAAAGCGGACGCTCGGGAAACACCATATATTTT. Translating gives CSVESGRSGNTIYF. The variable domain in full, completed from reference TRBV29-1 and TRBJ1-3, reads SAVISQKPSRDICQRGTSLTIQCQVDSQVTMMFWYRQQPGQSLTLIATANQGSEATYESGFVIDKFPISRPNLTFSTLTVSNMSPEDSSIYLCSVESGRSGNTIYFGEGSWLTVV.

J is TRBJ2-5 and V is TRBV25-1; perhaps TRBD1 as D (5 bases). The CDR3 extends over 14 amino acids. In germline, CDR1 is MGHDK, CDR2 SYGVNS. The V end was cut by 5 bases, the J end by 4 bases, with 14 bases between. CDR3 in DNA: TGTGCCAGCAGTAGTCTAGGGGTCAGAGAGACCCAGTACTTC. This gives the protein CASSSLGVRETQYF.

The J gene is TRBJ2-1, the V gene TRBV7-9; 7 bases fit TRBD1. The V and J ends lost 5 bases and 8 bases, in that order; junction bases with no gene match: 0. Germline V gene sequence: CDR1 SEHNR, CDR2 FQNEAQ (reference sequence). The length of the CDR3 is 11 residues. CDR3 loop: CASSTGDEQFF. The DNA for the CDR3 is TGTGCCAGCAGCACAGGGGATGAGCAGTTCTTC.

V gene TRBV6-6 combines with J gene TRBJ1-6; TRBD1 might be the D (6 bases). The CDR3 is 15 amino acids. Trimming stripped 7 bases from V and 10 bases from J, with 20 bases between. Germline CDR1 MNHNY, CDR2 SVGAGI (reference sequence). CDR3 sequence: CASTESSGVGSPLHF. Here the CDR3 DNA reads TGTGCCAGCACCGAATCCTCAGGGGTTGGGTCACCCCTCCACTTT.